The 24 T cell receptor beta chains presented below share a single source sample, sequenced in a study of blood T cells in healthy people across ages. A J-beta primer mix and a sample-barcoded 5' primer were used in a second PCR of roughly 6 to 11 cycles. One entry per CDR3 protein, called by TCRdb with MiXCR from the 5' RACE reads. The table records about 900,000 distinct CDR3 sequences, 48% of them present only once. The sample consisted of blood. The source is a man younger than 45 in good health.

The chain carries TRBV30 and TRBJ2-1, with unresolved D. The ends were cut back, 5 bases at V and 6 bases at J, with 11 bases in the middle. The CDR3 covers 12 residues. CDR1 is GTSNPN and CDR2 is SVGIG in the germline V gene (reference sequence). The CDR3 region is CAWAVSSNEQFF. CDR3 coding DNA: TGTGCCTGGGCTGTCTCGAGCAATGAGCAGTTCTTC.

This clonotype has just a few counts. The CDR3 loop reads CSARKGSGSYEQYF. The CDR3 nucleotides read TGCAGTGCTAGGAAGGGTTCCGGTTCCTACGAGCAGTACTTC. The rearrangement joins TRBV20-1 to TRBJ2-7; D gene unclear. The V end was cut by 3 bases, the J end by 1 base, with 13 bases between. The CDR3 extends over 14 amino acids. Germline V gene data show CDR1 as DFQATT and CDR2 as SNEGSKA (reference sequence).

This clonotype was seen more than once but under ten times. The CDR3 DNA sequence: TGTGCCAGCAGCCCTTGGGCTGCTGGAACGCAGTATTTT. Protein sequence: CASSPWAAGTQYF. This chain connects TRBV4-2 to TRBJ2-3; D call uncertain. From germline, CDR1 is LGHNA and CDR2 YNFKEQ. The V and J ends lost 4 bases and 9 bases respectively, with 14 bases between them. The CDR3 is 13 residues long.

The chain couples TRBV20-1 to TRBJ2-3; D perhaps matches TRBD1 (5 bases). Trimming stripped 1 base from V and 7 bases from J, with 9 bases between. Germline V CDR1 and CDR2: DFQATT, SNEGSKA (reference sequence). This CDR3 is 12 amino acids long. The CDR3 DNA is TGCAGTGCTAGAGTACAGGACCATACGCAGTATTTT. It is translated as CSARVQDHTQYF.

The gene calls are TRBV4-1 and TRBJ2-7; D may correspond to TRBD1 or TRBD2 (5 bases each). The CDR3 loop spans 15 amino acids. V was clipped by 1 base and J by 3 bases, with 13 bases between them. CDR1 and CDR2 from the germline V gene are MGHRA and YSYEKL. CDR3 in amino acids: CASSQGAGRIYEQYF. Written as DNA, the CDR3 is TGCGCCAGCAGCCAAGGGGCAGGGAGAATCTACGAGCAGTACTTC.

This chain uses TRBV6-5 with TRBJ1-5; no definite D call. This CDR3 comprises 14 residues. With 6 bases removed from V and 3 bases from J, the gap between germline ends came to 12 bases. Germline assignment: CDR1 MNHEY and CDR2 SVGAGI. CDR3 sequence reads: CASSPDGYNQPQHF. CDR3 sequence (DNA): TGTGCCAGCAGCCCGGACGGATACAATCAGCCCCAGCATTTT.

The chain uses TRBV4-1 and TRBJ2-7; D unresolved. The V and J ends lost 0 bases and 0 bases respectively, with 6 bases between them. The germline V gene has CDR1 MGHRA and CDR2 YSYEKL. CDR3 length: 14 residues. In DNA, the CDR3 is TGCGCCAGCAGCCAAGACGTCCTCTCCTACGAGCAGTACTTC. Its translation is CASSQDVLSYEQYF.

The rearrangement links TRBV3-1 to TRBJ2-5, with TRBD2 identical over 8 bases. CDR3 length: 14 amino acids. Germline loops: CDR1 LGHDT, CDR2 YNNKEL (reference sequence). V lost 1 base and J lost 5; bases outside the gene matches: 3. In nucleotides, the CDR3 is TGTGCCAGCAGCCAAGCGGGAGGGATGGAGACCCAGTACTTC. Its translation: CASSQAGGMETQYF.

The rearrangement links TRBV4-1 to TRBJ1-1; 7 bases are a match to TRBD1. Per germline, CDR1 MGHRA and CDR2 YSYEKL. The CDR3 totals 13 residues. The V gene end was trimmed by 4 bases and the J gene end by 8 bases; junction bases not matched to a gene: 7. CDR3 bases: TGCGCCAGCAGCCCGCATGACAGGGAAGAAGCTTTCTTT. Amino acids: CASSPHDREEAFF.

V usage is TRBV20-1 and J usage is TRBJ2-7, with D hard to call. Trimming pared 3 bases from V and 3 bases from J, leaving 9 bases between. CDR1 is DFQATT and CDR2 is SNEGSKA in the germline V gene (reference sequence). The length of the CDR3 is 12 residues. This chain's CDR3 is CSASLGYYEQYF. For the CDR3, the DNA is TGCAGTGCTAGCCTGGGCTACTACGAGCAGTACTTC.

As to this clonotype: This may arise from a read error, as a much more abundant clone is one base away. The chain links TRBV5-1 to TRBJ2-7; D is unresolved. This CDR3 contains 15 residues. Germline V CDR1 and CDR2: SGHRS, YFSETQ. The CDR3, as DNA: TGCGCCTGCAGCTTGACCGCAGGAGCAACCTACGAGCAGTACTTC. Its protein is CACSLTAGATYEQYF.

The CDR3 nucleotides are TGTGCCAGCAGCTTGGGAGGGCCAGTTAGCAATCAGCCCCAGCATTTT. Translation: CASSLGGPVSNQPQHF. The chain is built from TRBV7-6 and TRBJ1-5; D unclear. The CDR3 has 16 residues. Trimming shortened V by 3 bases and J by 0 bases, and 12 bases separated the two germline ends. Germline V lookup: CDR1 SGHVS, CDR2 FNYEAQ.

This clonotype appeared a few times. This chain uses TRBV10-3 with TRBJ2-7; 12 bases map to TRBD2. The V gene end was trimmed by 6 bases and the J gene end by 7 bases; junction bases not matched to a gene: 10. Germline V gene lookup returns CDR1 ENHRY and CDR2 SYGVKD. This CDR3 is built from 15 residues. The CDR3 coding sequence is TGTGCCATCAGATGGACTAGCGGGGTGTCAGGGGAGCAGTACTTC. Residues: CAIRWTSGVSGEQYF.

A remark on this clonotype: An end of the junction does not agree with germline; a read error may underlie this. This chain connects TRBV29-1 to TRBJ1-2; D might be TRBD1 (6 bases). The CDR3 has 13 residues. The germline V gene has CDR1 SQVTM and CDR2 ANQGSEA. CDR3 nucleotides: TGCGGCGTCTTAGAACAGGGATTTCGTGGCTACACCTTC. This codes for CGVLEQGFRGYTF.

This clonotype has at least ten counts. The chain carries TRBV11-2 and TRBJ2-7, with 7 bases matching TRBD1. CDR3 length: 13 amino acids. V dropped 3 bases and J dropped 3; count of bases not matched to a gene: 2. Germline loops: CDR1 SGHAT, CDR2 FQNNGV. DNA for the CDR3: TGTGCCAGCAGCTTCGGGACAGACTACGAGCAGTACTTC. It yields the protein CASSFGTDYEQYF. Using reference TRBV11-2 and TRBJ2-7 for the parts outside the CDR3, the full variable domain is EAGVAQSPRYKIIEKRQSVAFWCNPISGHATLYWYQQILGQGPKLLIQFQNNGVVDDSQLPKDRFSAERLKGVDSTLKIQPAKLEDSAVYLCASSFGTDYEQYFGPGTRLTVT.

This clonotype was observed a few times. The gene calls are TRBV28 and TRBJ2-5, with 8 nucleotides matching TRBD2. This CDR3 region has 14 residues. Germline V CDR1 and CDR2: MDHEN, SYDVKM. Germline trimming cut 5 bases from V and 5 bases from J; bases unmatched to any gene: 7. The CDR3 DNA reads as TGTGCCAGCAGTCACGATAGCGGGGCCGAGACCCAGTACTTC. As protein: CASSHDSGAETQYF.

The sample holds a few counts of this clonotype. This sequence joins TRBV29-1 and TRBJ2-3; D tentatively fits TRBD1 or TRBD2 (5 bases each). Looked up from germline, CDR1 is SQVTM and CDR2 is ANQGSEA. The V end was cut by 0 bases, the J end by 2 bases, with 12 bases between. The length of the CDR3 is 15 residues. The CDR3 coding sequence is TGCAGCGTTGAAGAGGGGGTACAGTCCACAGATACGCAGTATTTT. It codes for CSVEEGVQSTDTQYF.

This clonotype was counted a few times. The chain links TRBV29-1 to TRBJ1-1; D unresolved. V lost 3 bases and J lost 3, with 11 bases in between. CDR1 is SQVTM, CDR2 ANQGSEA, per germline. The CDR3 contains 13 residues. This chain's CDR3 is CSVDWGSDTEAFF. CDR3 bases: TGCAGCGTTGATTGGGGAAGCGACACTGAAGCTTTCTTT.

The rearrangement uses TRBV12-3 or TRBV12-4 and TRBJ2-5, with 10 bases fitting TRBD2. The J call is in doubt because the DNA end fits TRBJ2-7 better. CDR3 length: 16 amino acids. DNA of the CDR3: TGTGCCAGCAGTGTGTTTAGCGGGGGGCCAATCTACGAGCAGTACTTC. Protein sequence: CASSVFSGGPIYEQYF.

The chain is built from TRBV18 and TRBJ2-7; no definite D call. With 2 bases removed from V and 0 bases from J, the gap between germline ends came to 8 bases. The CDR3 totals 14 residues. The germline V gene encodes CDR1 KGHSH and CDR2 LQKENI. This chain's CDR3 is CASSPEQVSYEQYF. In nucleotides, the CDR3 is TGTGCCAGCTCACCAGAGCAGGTCTCCTACGAGCAGTACTTC.

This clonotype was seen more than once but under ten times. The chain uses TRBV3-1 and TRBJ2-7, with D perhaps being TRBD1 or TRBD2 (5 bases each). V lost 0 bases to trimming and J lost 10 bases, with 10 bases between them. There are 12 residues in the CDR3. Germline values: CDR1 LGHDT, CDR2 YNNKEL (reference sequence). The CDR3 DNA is TGTGCCAGCAGCCAAGAACTCCGGGACCAGTACTTC. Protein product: CASSQELRDQYF.

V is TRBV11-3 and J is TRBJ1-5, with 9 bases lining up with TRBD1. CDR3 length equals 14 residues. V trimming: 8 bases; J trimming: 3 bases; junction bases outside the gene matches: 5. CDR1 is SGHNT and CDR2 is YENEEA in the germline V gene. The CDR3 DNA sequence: TGTGCCAGCGAACAGGGGGCAAACAATCAGCCCCAGCATTTT. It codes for CASEQGANNQPQHF. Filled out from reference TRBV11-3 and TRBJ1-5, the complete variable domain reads EAGVVQSPRYKIIEKKQPVAFWCNPISGHNTLYWYLQNLGQGPELLIRYENEEAVDDSQLPKDRFSAERLKGVDSTLKIQPAELGDSAVYLCASEQGANNQPQHFGDGTRLSIL.

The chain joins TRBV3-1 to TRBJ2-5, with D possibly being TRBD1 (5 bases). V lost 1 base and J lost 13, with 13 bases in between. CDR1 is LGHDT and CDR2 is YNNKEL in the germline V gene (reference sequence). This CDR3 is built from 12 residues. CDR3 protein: CASSQGWGQGYF. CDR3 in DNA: TGTGCCAGCAGCCAAGGGTGGGGCCAGGGGTACTTC.

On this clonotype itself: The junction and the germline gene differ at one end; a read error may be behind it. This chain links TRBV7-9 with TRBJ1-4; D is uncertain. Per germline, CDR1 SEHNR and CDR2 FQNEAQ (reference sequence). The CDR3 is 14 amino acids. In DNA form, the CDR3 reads TGTGCCGGCAGCTTCCTCCAGCGTAATGAAAAACTGTTTTTT. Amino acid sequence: CAGSFLQRNEKLFF.